A selection of T cell receptor beta chains follows, all from one sample in a study of PD-1 and CTLA-4 blockade in melanoma. Measured with immunoSEQ multiplex PCR; TCRdb has only the in-frame clones, and not every one. The sample yields 28,000 or so clones, approximately 89% seen once. The sequenced sample was CD8+ T cells from peripheral blood, obtained from a patient given anti-PD-1 treatment. The receptor set was obtained from a human donor with melanoma. The CDR3 runs from the conserved cysteine through the conserved F or W. The order of the fields is J gene, V gene, clone size, D gene, CDR3 DNA, CDR3 protein. D genes are given only for firm matches. Expanded clones are given a class, and other clones once, few, many or no size at all.

j_gene: TRBJ2-2; v_gene: TRBV25-1; abundance: .; d_gene: .; CDR3nt: TGTGCCAGCGGGTCCACCGGGGAGCTGTTTTTT; CDR3aa: CASGSTGELFF
j_gene: TRBJ2-5; v_gene: TRBV27; abundance: .; d_gene: .; CDR3nt: TGTGCCAGCAGTTTTGGGGAACAAGAGACCCAGTACTTC; CDR3aa: CASSFGEQETQYF
j_gene: TRBJ1-2; v_gene: TRBV9; abundance: .; d_gene: TRBD1; CDR3nt: TGTGCCAGCAGCTCCACGCCGACAGGGGGCGGCTATGGCTACACCTTC; CDR3aa: CASSSTPTGGGYGYTF
j_gene: TRBJ1-1; v_gene: TRBV30; abundance: .; d_gene: .; CDR3nt: TGTGCCTGGAGTCAGGACAAGAACACTGAAGCTTTCTTT; CDR3aa: CAWSQDKNTEAFF
j_gene: TRBJ1-1; v_gene: TRBV12-3/TRBV12-4; abundance: .; d_gene: .; CDR3nt: TGTGCCAGCAGTTTAGGGCGAAACACTGAAGCTTTCTTT; CDR3aa: CASSLGRNTEAFF
j_gene: TRBJ2-7; v_gene: TRBV7-3; abundance: .; d_gene: TRBD2; CDR3nt: TGTGCCAGCAGCCCGGGACTAGCGGGAGGGTACGAGCAGTACTTC; CDR3aa: CASSPGLAGGYEQYF
j_gene: TRBJ2-3; v_gene: TRBV19; abundance: .; d_gene: .; CDR3nt: TGTGCCAGTATGAGCACAGATACGCAGTATTTT; CDR3aa: CASMSTDTQYF
j_gene: TRBJ1-1; v_gene: TRBV14; abundance: few; d_gene: .; CDR3nt: TGTGCCAGCAGCCAAGTCGGGACTGAAGCTTTCTTT; CDR3aa: CASSQVGTEAFF
j_gene: TRBJ1-2; v_gene: TRBV18; abundance: .; d_gene: TRBD1; CDR3nt: TGTGCCAGCTCACCACCGACAGGGTATGAAAATGGCTACACCTTC; CDR3aa: CASSPPTGYENGYTF
j_gene: TRBJ1-1; v_gene: TRBV5-1; abundance: .; d_gene: .; CDR3nt: TGCGCCAGCAGCTTGGCAGGAGAGACTGAAGCTTTCTTT; CDR3aa: CASSLAGETEAFF
j_gene: TRBJ2-1; v_gene: TRBV25-1; abundance: .; d_gene: TRBD1; CDR3nt: TGTGCCAGCAGTGTCCCAGGGGGCAATGAGCAGTTCTTC; CDR3aa: CASSVPGGNEQFF
j_gene: TRBJ2-7; v_gene: TRBV11-2; abundance: .; d_gene: .; CDR3nt: TGTGCCAGCAGCCCTACAATGGGGGGCCCCGAGCAGTACTTC; CDR3aa: CASSPTMGGPEQYF
j_gene: TRBJ2-2; v_gene: TRBV7-6; abundance: .; d_gene: TRBD1; CDR3nt: TGTGCCAGCAGCTCCGGACAGGGGAAGGGAACCGGGGAGCTGTTTTTT; CDR3aa: CASSSGQGKGTGELFF
j_gene: TRBJ2-5; v_gene: TRBV27; abundance: once; d_gene: .; CDR3nt: TGTGCCAGCAGTCCCTCGGTAGGAGAGACCCAGTACTTC; CDR3aa: CASSPSVGETQYF
j_gene: TRBJ2-5; v_gene: TRBV7-9; abundance: .; d_gene: TRBD1; CDR3nt: TGTGCCAGCAGCTTAGCGGCAGGGGGTGGAGAGACCCAGTACTTC; CDR3aa: CASSLAAGGGETQYF
j_gene: TRBJ2-1; v_gene: TRBV10-3; abundance: once; d_gene: TRBD2; CDR3nt: TGTGCCATCAGAGCTCCACTAGCGGGAGAAAGGTCCTACAATGAGCAGTTCTTC; CDR3aa: CAIRAPLAGERSYNEQFF
j_gene: TRBJ2-7; v_gene: TRBV6-5; abundance: .; d_gene: .; CDR3nt: TGTGCCAGCAGTTACTCGAAGACAGGTTACGAGCAGTACTTC; CDR3aa: CASSYSKTGYEQYF
j_gene: TRBJ2-5; v_gene: TRBV6-1; abundance: .; d_gene: TRBD1; CDR3nt: TGTGCCAGCAGTGAAGAGACAGGGCGAAAGATGTACCAAGAGACCCAGTACTTC; CDR3aa: CASSEETGRKMYQETQYF
j_gene: TRBJ2-3; v_gene: TRBV6-4; abundance: .; d_gene: TRBD2; CDR3nt: TGTGCCAGCAGTGACTCGACTAGCGGGGAAGTGAATACGCAGTATTTT; CDR3aa: CASSDSTSGEVNTQYF
j_gene: TRBJ1-5; v_gene: TRBV30; abundance: .; d_gene: TRBD1; CDR3nt: TGTGCCTGGAATTTAGGGACAGGGGGAAATCAGCCCCAGCATTTT; CDR3aa: CAWNLGTGGNQPQHF
j_gene: TRBJ2-3; v_gene: TRBV2; abundance: .; d_gene: TRBD2; CDR3nt: TGTGCCAGCAGTGAAGTTGATAGCGGGAGTTACACAGATACGCAGTATTTT; CDR3aa: CASSEVDSGSYTDTQYF
j_gene: TRBJ1-3; v_gene: TRBV27; abundance: .; d_gene: .; CDR3nt: TGTGCCAGCAGTCCCCTGACGGGGCGAAACACCATATATTTT; CDR3aa: CASSPLTGRNTIYF
j_gene: TRBJ1-1; v_gene: TRBV28; abundance: once; d_gene: .; CDR3nt: TGTGCCAGCAGTTTTGGGGTCCCGAAGGGGAACACTGAAGCTTTCTTT; CDR3aa: CASSFGVPKGNTEAFF
j_gene: TRBJ2-3; v_gene: TRBV30; abundance: .; d_gene: .; CDR3nt: TGTGCCTGGAGTGTACTGGGCCGCACAGATACGCAGTATTTT; CDR3aa: CAWSVLGRTDTQYF
j_gene: TRBJ1-1; v_gene: TRBV5-1; abundance: .; d_gene: TRBD1; CDR3nt: TGCGCCAGCAGCTTGGGGGACAGTGGCACTGAAGCTTTCTTT; CDR3aa: CASSLGDSGTEAFF
j_gene: TRBJ2-7; v_gene: TRBV9; abundance: .; d_gene: TRBD2; CDR3nt: TGTGCCAGCAGCGTAGCGGGGGAGGGCGGTGATGAGCAGTACTTC; CDR3aa: CASSVAGEGGDEQYF
j_gene: TRBJ2-5; v_gene: TRBV5-1; abundance: .; d_gene: .; CDR3nt: TGCGCCAGCAGCATCTACCGACAGGGACTACGAGAGACCCAGTACTTC; CDR3aa: CASSIYRQGLRETQYF